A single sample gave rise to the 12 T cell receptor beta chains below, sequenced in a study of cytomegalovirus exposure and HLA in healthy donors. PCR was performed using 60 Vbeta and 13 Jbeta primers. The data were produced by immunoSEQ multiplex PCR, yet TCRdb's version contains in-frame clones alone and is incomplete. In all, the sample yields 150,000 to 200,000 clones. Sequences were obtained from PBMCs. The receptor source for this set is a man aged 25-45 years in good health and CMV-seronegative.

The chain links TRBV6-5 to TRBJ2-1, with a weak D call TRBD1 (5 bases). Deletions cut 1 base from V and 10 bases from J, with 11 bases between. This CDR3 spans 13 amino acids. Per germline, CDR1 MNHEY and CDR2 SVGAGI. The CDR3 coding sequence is TGTGCCAGCAGTTACTTTCAGGGCGGAGAGCAGTTCTTC. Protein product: CASSYFQGGEQFF.

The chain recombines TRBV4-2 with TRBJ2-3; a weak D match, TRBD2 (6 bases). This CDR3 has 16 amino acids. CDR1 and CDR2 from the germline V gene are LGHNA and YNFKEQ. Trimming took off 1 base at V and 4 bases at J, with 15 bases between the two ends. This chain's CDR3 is CASSQALSWEADTQYF. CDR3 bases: TGTGCCAGCAGCCAAGCTCTTAGTTGGGAGGCAGATACGCAGTATTTT.

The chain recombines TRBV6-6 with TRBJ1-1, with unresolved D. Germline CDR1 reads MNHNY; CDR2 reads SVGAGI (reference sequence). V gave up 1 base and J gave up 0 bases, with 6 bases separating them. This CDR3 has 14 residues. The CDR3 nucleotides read TGTGCCAGCAGTTACTTACAGCTGAACACTGAAGCTTTCTTT. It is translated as CASSYLQLNTEAFF.

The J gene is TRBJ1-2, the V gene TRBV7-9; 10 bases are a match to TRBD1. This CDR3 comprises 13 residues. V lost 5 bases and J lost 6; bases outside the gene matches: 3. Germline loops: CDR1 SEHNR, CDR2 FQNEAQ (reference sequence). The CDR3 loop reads CASSEGTGDGYTF. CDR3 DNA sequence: TGTGCCAGCAGCGAAGGGACAGGGGATGGCTACACCTTC.

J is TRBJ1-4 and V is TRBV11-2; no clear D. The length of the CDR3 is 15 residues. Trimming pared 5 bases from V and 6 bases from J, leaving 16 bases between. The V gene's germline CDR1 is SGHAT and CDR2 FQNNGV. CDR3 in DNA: TGTGCCAGCAGCCGAGGCCCTACAAGCCATGAAAAACTGTTTTTT. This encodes CASSRGPTSHEKLFF.

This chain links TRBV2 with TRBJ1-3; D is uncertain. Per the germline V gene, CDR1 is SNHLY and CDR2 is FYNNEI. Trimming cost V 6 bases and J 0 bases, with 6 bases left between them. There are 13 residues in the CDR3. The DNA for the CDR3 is TGTGCCAGCAGCCCCAACTCTGGAAACACCATATATTTT. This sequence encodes CASSPNSGNTIYF.

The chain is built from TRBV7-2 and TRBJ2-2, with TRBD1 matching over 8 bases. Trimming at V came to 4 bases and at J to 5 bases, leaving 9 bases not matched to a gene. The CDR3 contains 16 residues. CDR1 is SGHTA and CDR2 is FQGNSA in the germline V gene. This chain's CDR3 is CASSSFLGQETGELFF. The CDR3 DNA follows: TGTGCCAGCAGCTCGTTTTTGGGACAGGAGACCGGGGAGCTGTTTTTT.

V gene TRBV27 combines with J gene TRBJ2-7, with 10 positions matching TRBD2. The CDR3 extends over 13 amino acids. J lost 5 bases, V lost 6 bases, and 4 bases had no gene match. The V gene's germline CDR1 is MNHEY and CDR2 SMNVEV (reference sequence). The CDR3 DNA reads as TGTGCCAGCAGAAGCGGGAGGGCCGACGAGCAGTACTTC. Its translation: CASRSGRADEQYF.

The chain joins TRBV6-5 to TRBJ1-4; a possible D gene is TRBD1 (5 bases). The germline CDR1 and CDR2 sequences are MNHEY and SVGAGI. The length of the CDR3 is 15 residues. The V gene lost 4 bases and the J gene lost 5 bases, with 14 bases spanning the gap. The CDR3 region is CASSSLGGWNEKLFF. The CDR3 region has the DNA TGTGCCAGCAGTTCCCTGGGGGGGTGGAATGAAAAACTGTTTTTT.

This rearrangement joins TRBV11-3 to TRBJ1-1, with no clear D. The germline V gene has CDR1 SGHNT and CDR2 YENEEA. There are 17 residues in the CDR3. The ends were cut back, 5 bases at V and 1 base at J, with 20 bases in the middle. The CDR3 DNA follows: TGTGCCAGCAGCCTGACTCGGAGGGATTGGGGGAACACTGAAGCTTTCTTT. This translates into CASSLTRRDWGNTEAFF.

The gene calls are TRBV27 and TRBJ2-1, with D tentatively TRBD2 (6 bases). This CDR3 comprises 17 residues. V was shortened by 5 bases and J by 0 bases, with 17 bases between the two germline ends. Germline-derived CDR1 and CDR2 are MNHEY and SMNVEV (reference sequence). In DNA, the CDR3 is TGTGCCAGCAGTAGGACTACTAGCCTCAGCTCCTACAATGAGCAGTTCTTC. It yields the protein CASSRTTSLSSYNEQFF.

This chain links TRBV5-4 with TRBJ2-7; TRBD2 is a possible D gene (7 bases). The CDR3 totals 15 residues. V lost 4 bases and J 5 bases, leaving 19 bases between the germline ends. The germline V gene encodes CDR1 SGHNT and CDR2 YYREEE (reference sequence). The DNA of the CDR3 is TGTGCCAGCAGCAGAGCGGGACAATATCACCACGAGCAGTACTTC. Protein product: CASSRAGQYHHEQYF.